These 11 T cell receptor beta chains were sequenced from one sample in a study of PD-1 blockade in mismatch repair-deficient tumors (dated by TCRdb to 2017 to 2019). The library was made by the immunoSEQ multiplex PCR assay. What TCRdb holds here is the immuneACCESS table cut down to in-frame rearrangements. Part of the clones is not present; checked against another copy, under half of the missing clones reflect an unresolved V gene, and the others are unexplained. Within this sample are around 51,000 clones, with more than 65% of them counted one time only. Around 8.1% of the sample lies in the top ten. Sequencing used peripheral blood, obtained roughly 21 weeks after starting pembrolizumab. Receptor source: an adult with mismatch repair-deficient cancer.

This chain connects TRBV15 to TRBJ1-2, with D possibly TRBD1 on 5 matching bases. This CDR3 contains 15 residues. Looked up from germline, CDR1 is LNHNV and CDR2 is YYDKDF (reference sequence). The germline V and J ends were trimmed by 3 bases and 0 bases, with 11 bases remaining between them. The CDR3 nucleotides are TGTGCCACCAGCAGGCCGTCGACAGCTAACTATGGCTACACCTTC. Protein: CATSRPSTANYGYTF.

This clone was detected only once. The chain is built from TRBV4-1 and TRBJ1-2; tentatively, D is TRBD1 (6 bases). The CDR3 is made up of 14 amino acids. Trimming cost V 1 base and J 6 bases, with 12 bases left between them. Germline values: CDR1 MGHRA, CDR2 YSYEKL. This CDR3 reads CASSQGGGADGYTF. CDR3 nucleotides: TGCGCCAGCAGCCAAGGGGGGGGCGCGGATGGCTACACCTTC.

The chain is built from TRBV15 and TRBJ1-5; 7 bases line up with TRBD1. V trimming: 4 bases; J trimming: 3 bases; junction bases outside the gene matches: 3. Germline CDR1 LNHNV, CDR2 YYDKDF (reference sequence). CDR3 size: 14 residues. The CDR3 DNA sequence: TGTGCCACCAGCATGGACAGGTACAATCAGCCCCAGCATTTT. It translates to CATSMDRYNQPQHF.

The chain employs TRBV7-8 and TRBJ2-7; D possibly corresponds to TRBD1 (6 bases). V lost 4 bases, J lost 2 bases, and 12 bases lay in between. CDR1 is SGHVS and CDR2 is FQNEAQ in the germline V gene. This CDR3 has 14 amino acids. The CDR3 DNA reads TGTGCCAGCAGCTCGACAGGTCAACCCTACGAGCAGTACTTC. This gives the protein CASSSTGQPYEQYF.

The CDR3 DNA reads TGTGCCAGCAGTGGATGGCCCCAGCATTTT. Encoded protein: CASSGWPQHF. The chain couples TRBV9 to TRBJ1-5; D remains unclear. This CDR3 spans 10 amino acids. Trimming shortened V by 5 bases and J by 9 bases, and 6 bases separated the two germline ends. Germline V gene sequence: CDR1 SGDLS, CDR2 YYNGEE.

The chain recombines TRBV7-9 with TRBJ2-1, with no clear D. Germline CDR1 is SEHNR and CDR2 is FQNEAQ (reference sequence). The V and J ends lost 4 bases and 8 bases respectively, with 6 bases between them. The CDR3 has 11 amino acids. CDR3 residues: CASSSFDEQFF. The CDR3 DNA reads TGTGCCAGCAGCTCCTTCGATGAGCAGTTCTTC.

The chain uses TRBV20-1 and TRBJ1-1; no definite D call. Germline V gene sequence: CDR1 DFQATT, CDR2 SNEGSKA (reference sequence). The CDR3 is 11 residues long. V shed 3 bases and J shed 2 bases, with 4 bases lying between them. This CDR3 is CSASVNTEAFF. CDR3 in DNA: TGCAGTGCTAGCGTTAACACTGAAGCTTTCTTT.

CDR3 amino acids: CASSSRQGAAGNTIYF. In DNA, the CDR3 is TGTGCCAGCAGTTCCCGACAGGGGGCTGCTGGAAACACCATATATTTT. This rearrangement joins TRBV27 to TRBJ1-3, with 10 bases lining up with TRBD1. The germline V gene has CDR1 MNHEY and CDR2 SMNVEV (reference sequence). The CDR3 contains 16 residues. The V gene end was trimmed by 4 bases and the J gene end by 2 bases; junction bases not matched to a gene: 5.

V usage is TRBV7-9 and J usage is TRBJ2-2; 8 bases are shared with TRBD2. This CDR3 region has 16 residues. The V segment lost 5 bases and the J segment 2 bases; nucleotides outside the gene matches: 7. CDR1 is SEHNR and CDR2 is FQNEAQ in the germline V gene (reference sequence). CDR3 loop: CASSPSGLGNTGELFF. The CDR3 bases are TGTGCCAGCAGCCCCTCGGGACTAGGTAACACCGGGGAGCTGTTTTTT.

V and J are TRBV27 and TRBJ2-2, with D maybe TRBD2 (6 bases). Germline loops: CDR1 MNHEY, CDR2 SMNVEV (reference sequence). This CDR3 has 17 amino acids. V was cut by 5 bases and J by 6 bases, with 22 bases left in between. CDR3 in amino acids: CASSRDSERVLAGELFF. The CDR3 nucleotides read TGTGCCAGCAGTCGGGACTCCGAGCGCGTTTTGGCCGGGGAGCTGTTTTTT.

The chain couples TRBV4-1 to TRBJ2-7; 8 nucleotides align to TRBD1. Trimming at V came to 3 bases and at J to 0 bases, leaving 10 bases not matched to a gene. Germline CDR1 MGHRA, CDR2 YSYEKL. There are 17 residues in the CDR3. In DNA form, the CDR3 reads TGCGCCAGCAGCCAGCAAAAGGGACAGGAGTACTCCTACGAGCAGTACTTC. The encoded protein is CASSQQKGQEYSYEQYF.